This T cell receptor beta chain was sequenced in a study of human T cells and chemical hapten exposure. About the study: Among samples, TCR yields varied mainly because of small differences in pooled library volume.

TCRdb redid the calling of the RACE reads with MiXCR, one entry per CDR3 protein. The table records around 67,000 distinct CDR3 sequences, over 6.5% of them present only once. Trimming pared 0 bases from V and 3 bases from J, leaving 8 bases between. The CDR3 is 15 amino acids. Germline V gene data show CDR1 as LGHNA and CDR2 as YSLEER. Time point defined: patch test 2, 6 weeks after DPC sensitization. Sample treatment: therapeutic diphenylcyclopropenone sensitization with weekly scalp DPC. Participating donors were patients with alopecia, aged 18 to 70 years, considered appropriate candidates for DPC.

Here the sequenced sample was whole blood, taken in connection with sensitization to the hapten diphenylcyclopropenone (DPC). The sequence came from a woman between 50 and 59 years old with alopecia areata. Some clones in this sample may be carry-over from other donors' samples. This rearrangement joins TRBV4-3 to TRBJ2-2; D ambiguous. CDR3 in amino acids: CASSQDSRDTGELFF. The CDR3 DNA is TGCGCCAGCAGCCAAGATAGCCGGGACACCGGGGAGCTGTTTTTT.